The 31 T cell receptor beta chains below all came from one sample that was sequenced in a study of T cell repertoires in cytomegalovirus infection. These receptors are not linked to any known antigen. Each CDR3 protein is one row after TCRdb ran MiXCR on the reads. The top ten clones hold over 90% of a sample with 75,000 to 95,000 distinct CDR3 sequences, roughly half of them seen once. The sequencing used CD8+ T cells from cultured PBMCs, collected from culture after CMV antigen stimulation. The receptors derive from a human donor in good health (CMV status not recorded). Some clones in this sample may be carry-over from other donors' samples.

The chain carries TRBV20-1 and TRBJ2-2; D possibly uses TRBD1 or TRBD2 (5 bases each). The germline gives CDR1 DFQATT, CDR2 SNEGSKA (reference sequence). The CDR3 covers 15 residues. The V end lost 1 base, the J end lost 13 bases, and 22 bases lay between the germline ends. Written as DNA, the CDR3 is TGCAGTGCTAGAGCCCCTCAGGAAGGGGCGGGTTTGCTGTTTTTT. Translated, it gives CSARAPQEGAGLLFF.

This rearrangement joins TRBV5-1 to TRBJ2-1; a possible D gene is TRBD2 (5 bases). CDR1 SGHRS and CDR2 YFSETQ come from the germline V gene. V gave up 0 bases and J gave up 3 bases, with 10 bases separating them. The CDR3 spans 15 residues. CDR3 sequence reads: CASSLAGGLYNEQFF. The DNA of the CDR3 is TGCGCCAGCAGCTTGGCCGGCGGGCTCTACAATGAGCAGTTCTTC. The full variable domain, with the rest looked up from reference TRBV5-1 and TRBJ2-1, is KAGVTQTPRYLIKTRGQQVTLSCSPISGHRSVSWYQQTPGQGLQFLFEYFSETQRNKGNFPGRFSGRQFSNSRSEMNVSTLELGDSALYLCASSLAGGLYNEQFFGPGTRLTVL.

V usage is TRBV6-5 and J usage is TRBJ1-1; D unresolved. In germline, CDR1 is MNHEY, CDR2 SVGAGI. Trimming stripped 0 bases from V and 6 bases from J, with 11 bases between. The CDR3 runs to 14 residues. The CDR3 is CASSYSDGSAEAFF. The CDR3, as DNA: TGTGCCAGCAGTTACTCGGACGGGTCCGCTGAAGCTTTCTTT.

This chain links TRBV14 with TRBJ2-7, with a weak D call TRBD1 (6 bases). Looked up from germline, CDR1 is SGHDN and CDR2 is FVKESK. Trimming left V 3 bases short and J 3 bases short, with 9 bases between. There are 13 residues in the CDR3. CDR3: CASSQDSRYEQYF. CDR3 in DNA: TGTGCCAGCAGCCAGGACAGCCGCTACGAGCAGTACTTC.

This clonotype was observed a handful of times. The V call is TRBV7-9, the J call TRBJ1-1; D gene uncertain. Looked up from germline, CDR1 is SEHNR and CDR2 is FQNEAQ (reference sequence). CDR3 length: 14 residues. Trimming removed 1 base at V and 4 bases at J, with 10 bases between. The CDR3 is CASSLGGPGTEAFF. CDR3 in DNA: TGTGCCAGCAGCTTAGGAGGTCCCGGCACTGAAGCTTTCTTT.

The V call is TRBV12-3 or TRBV12-4, the J call TRBJ1-5; D is undetermined. Trimming pared 4 bases from V and 6 bases from J, leaving 10 bases between. The CDR3 spans 13 residues. In DNA, the CDR3 is TGTGCCAGCAGTTACGAGGGCTCTCAGCCCCAGCATTTT. Translating it yields CASSYEGSQPQHF.

The rearrangement links TRBV2 to TRBJ1-2; unclear D gene. The CDR3 has 10 amino acids. The V and J ends lost 10 bases and 8 bases respectively, with 11 bases between them. Looked up from germline, CDR1 is SNHLY and CDR2 is FYNNEI. CDR3 sequence reads: CATPVGGYTF. The CDR3 nucleotides are TGTGCCACCCCCGTAGGGGGCTACACCTTC.

A few counts support this clonotype. The V call is TRBV7-8, the J call TRBJ2-3; possible D gene TRBD2, 6 bases. Per the germline V gene, CDR1 is SGHVS and CDR2 is FQNEAQ. The length of the CDR3 is 21 residues. Trimming took 0 bases from V and 1 from J, leaving 26 bases between them. In nucleotides, the CDR3 is TGTGCCAGCAGCTTAGCGCTATTAGGGGACTGGATCCCCAATGGCACAGATACGCAGTATTTT. Protein product: CASSLALLGDWIPNGTDTQYF. The full variable domain, rest sourced from reference TRBV7-8 and TRBJ2-3, is GAGVSQSPRYKVAKRGQDVALRCDPISGHVSLFWYQQALGQGPEFLTYFQNEAQLDKSGLPSDRFFAERPEGSVSTLKIQRTQQEDSAVYLCASSLALLGDWIPNGTDTQYFGPGTRLTVL.

The table lists this clonotype with a few counts. The chain uses TRBV7-9 and TRBJ1-1; 12 positions agree with TRBD1. The CDR3 has 15 residues. V trimming: 7 bases; J trimming: 2 bases; junction bases outside the gene matches: 5. The germline gives CDR1 SEHNR, CDR2 FQNEAQ (reference sequence). The CDR3 nucleotides read TGTGCCAGCACCGGGACAGGGGGCATTAACACTGAAGCTTTCTTT. Its protein product is CASTGTGGINTEAFF.

The gene calls are TRBV7-2 and TRBJ2-7; a possible D gene is TRBD1 (5 bases). V was shortened by 5 bases and J by 5 bases, with 10 bases between the two germline ends. The CDR3 length is 12 residues. Germline V lookup: CDR1 SGHTA, CDR2 FQGNSA. The CDR3 protein is CASSRRVHEQYF. In DNA form, the CDR3 reads TGTGCCAGCAGCCGCAGGGTCCACGAGCAGTACTTC.

The chain recombines TRBV7-9 with TRBJ2-1; D gene uncertain. The CDR3 totals 15 residues. CDR1 is SEHNR and CDR2 is FQNEAQ in the germline V gene (reference sequence). Trimming took off 0 bases at V and 5 bases at J, with 11 bases between the two ends. This chain's CDR3 is CASSLALIGDNEQFF. The CDR3 nucleotides are TGTGCCAGCAGCTTAGCTCTTATTGGGGACAATGAGCAGTTCTTC.

This clonotype was counted a few times. V is TRBV7-2 and J is TRBJ2-1; TRBD2 is a possible D gene (6 bases). Germline V gene sequence: CDR1 SGHTA, CDR2 FQGNSA. There are 15 residues in the CDR3. V was cut by 1 base and J by 5 bases, with 12 bases left in between. CDR3 sequence reads: CASSLGLARNNEQFF. The CDR3 coding sequence is TGTGCCAGCAGCTTAGGCCTAGCGAGGAACAATGAGCAGTTCTTC. The whole variable domain, filled in from reference TRBV7-2 and TRBJ2-1, reads GAGVSQSPSNKVTEKGKDVELRCDPISGHTALYWYRQSLGQGLEFLIYFQGNSAPDKSGLPSDRFSAERTGGSVSTLTIQRTQQEDSAVYLCASSLGLARNNEQFFGPGTRLTVL.

This clonotype was observed a few times. The chain couples TRBV28 to TRBJ2-2; 8 bases are a match to TRBD1. This CDR3 contains 13 residues. Unmatched junction bases numbered 5, after V lost 6 bases and J lost 8 bases. Germline V gene data show CDR1 as MDHEN and CDR2 as SYDVKM. The CDR3 DNA reads TGTGCCAGCAGCAGGGGGCCGTCGGGGGAGCTGTTTTTT. Amino acids: CASSRGPSGELFF. The variable domain in full, completed from reference TRBV28 and TRBJ2-2, reads DVKVTQSSRYLVKRTGEKVFLECVQDMDHENMFWYRQDPGLGLRLIYFSYDVKMKEKGDIPEGYSVSREKKERFSLILESASTNQTSMYLCASSRGPSGELFFGEGSRLTVL.

The CDR3: CASSRDRKSAENTGELFF. In DNA, the CDR3 is TGTGCCAGCTCGCGGGACAGGAAGTCAGCAGAAAACACCGGGGAGCTGTTTTTT. V usage is TRBV7-8 and J usage is TRBJ2-2; 8 bases match TRBD1. V dropped 8 bases and J dropped 2; count of bases not matched to a gene: 16. Germline CDR1 is SGHVS and CDR2 is FQNEAQ. The CDR3 totals 18 residues.

In regard to this clonotype: The junction and the germline gene differ at one end; a read error may be behind it. The CDR3 here is CASGQDPRDVYSNQPQHF. The CDR3 DNA reads TGCGCCAGCGGCCAAGATCCGAGGGACGTATATAGCAATCAGCCCCAGCATTTT. The chain links TRBV4-1 to TRBJ1-5; possibly TRBD1 for D (5 bases). Germline V gene lookup returns CDR1 MGHRA and CDR2 YSYEKL. The length of the CDR3 is 18 residues.

The chain carries TRBV6-1 and TRBJ2-1; 7 bases are a match to TRBD2. The V gene's germline CDR1 is MNHNS and CDR2 SASEGT. The CDR3 contains 17 residues. Losses at the gene ends were 3 bases for V and 8 bases for J; bases not matched to a gene: 16. CDR3 protein: CASSDDLTSAPRHEQFF. Here the CDR3 DNA reads TGTGCCAGCAGTGACGACCTAACTAGCGCCCCGAGGCATGAGCAGTTCTTC.

Only a few counts were recorded for this clonotype. V and J are TRBV7-2 and TRBJ2-7; D is possibly TRBD2 (6 bases). CDR1 is SGHTA and CDR2 is FQGNSA in the germline V gene. Trimming left V 1 base short and J 4 bases short, with 14 bases between. The CDR3 length is 15 residues. CDR3 DNA sequence: TGTGCCAGCAGCTTAGGAGGCGGGGCTCGGTACGAGCAGTACTTC. This gives the protein CASSLGGGARYEQYF.

This clonotype has a handful of counts. CDR3 sequence: CASRGLAAETQYF. The DNA for the CDR3 is TGTGCCAGTAGAGGGCTAGCGGCAGAGACCCAGTACTTC. The rearrangement joins TRBV19 to TRBJ2-5; 7 nucleotides line up with TRBD2. The germline V gene encodes CDR1 LNHDA and CDR2 SQIVND (reference sequence). After removal of 6 bases from V and 4 bases from J, the junction contained 5 bases not matched to a gene. The CDR3 covers 13 residues.

The chain carries TRBV27 and TRBJ2-1, with D tentatively TRBD1 or TRBD2 (5 bases each). The CDR3 is 15 amino acids. Per the germline V gene, CDR1 is MNHEY and CDR2 is SMNVEV (reference sequence). V lost 1 base and J lost 2, with 9 bases in between. CDR3 nucleotide sequence: TGTGCCAGCAGTTTATTGGGGGTCGCCTACAATGAGCAGTTCTTC. This translates into CASSLLGVAYNEQFF.

The chain carries TRBV7-3 and TRBJ2-3; TRBD1 might be the D (6 bases). Per the germline V gene, CDR1 is SGHTA and CDR2 is FQGTGA. Trimming removed 3 bases from V and 5 bases from J, with 15 bases in between. This CDR3 contains 15 residues. The CDR3: CASSFQGPPGDTQYF. CDR3 DNA: TGTGCCAGCAGCTTCCAGGGGCCACCGGGAGATACGCAGTATTTT.

The CDR3 sequence: CASSPRLAGGQETQYF. Here the CDR3 DNA reads TGTGCCAGCAGCCCCCGACTAGCGGGGGGCCAAGAGACCCAGTACTTC. The V gene is TRBV7-6, the J gene TRBJ2-5; 13 positions agree with TRBD2. The CDR3 extends over 16 amino acids. The germline CDR1 and CDR2 sequences are SGHVS and FNYEAQ. V dropped 5 bases and J dropped 1; count of bases not matched to a gene: 4.

This clonotype showed up just a few times. This chain joins TRBV7-9 and TRBJ1-2; TRBD1 might be the D (5 bases). Trimming left V 1 base short and J 2 bases short, with 11 bases between. Germline CDR1 SEHNR, CDR2 FQNEAQ (reference sequence). This CDR3 is 15 amino acids long. CDR3 in DNA: TGTGCCAGCAGCTTAGATCGGGACCGCAACTATGGCTACACCTTC. Amino acid sequence: CASSLDRDRNYGYTF.

The chain couples TRBV6-8 to TRBJ1-6; 10 positions agree with TRBD1. From germline, CDR1 is MNHGY and CDR2 SAAAGT. Unmatched junction bases numbered 4, after V lost 2 bases and J lost 9 bases. The CDR3 is 15 amino acids. CDR3: CASSYEDRGSSPLHF. CDR3 bases: TGTGCCAGCAGTTACGAGGACAGGGGGAGTTCACCCCTCCACTTT.

This clonotype was observed a handful of times. The chain is built from TRBV7-8 and TRBJ2-1, with 10 positions matching TRBD1. Losses at the gene ends were 3 bases for V and 7 bases for J; bases not matched to a gene: 6. The germline CDR1 and CDR2 sequences are SGHVS and FQNEAQ. The CDR3 spans 15 residues. DNA for the CDR3: TGTGCCAGCAGCTTCTACGGGACAGGGGAGAATGAGCAGTTCTTC. Its protein is CASSFYGTGENEQFF.

This sequence joins TRBV5-5 and TRBJ1-1, with 7 bases aligning to TRBD1. Germline-derived CDR1 and CDR2 are SGHKS and YYEKEE (reference sequence). This CDR3 comprises 12 residues. Losses at the gene ends were 8 bases for V and 3 bases for J; bases not matched to a gene: 4. The CDR3 protein is CASRDRYTEAFF. The CDR3 DNA reads TGTGCCAGTAGGGACAGATACACTGAAGCTTTCTTT.

The chain recombines TRBV11-2 with TRBJ2-1; 11 bases agree with TRBD2. V dropped 3 bases and J dropped 5; count of bases not matched to a gene: 3. This CDR3 has 15 amino acids. Germline CDR1 reads SGHAT; CDR2 reads FQNNGV. The CDR3 loop is CASSFSGGGDNEQFF. Written as DNA, the CDR3 is TGTGCCAGCAGCTTTAGCGGGGGGGGAGACAATGAGCAGTTCTTC.

This clonotype has a handful of counts. The genes are TRBV7-8 and TRBJ2-7, with D perhaps matching TRBD1 (6 bases). Germline V lookup: CDR1 SGHVS, CDR2 FQNEAQ. CDR3 length: 14 residues. V was shortened by 6 bases and J by 4 bases, with 16 bases between the two germline ends. In DNA, the CDR3 is TGTGCCAGCAGGCCCGGACAGCGGTATTACGAGCAGTACTTC. Amino acids: CASRPGQRYYEQYF.

The CDR3 DNA reads as TGTGCCAGCAGCTTAAAAATGTTCGAGGATAGCGGGAGTTTGGGCGATACGCAGTATTTT. It is translated as CASSLKMFEDSGSLGDTQYF. J is TRBJ2-3 and V is TRBV5-5, with 9 bases matching TRBD2. The CDR3 runs to 20 residues. Per germline, CDR1 SGHKS and CDR2 YYEKEE (reference sequence). Trimming at V came to 2 bases and at J to 6 bases, leaving 22 bases not matched to a gene. Together with reference TRBV5-5 and TRBJ2-3, the CDR3 gives the full variable domain: DAGVTQSPTHLIKTRGQQVTLRCSPISGHKSVSWYQQVLGQGPQFIFQYYEKEERGRGNFPDRFSARQFPNYSSELNVNALLLGDSALYLCASSLKMFEDSGSLGDTQYFGPGTRLTVL.

The genes are TRBV7-6 and TRBJ2-5; weak D call: TRBD1 (5 bases). Germline CDR1 SGHVS, CDR2 FNYEAQ. V was trimmed by 5 bases and J by 5 bases, leaving 15 bases between them. The CDR3 covers 14 residues. The chain's CDR3 is CASSATTVLETQYF. CDR3 bases: TGTGCCAGCAGCGCTACGACAGTTCTGGAGACCCAGTACTTC.

The gene calls are TRBV10-3 and TRBJ1-1; D is perhaps TRBD1 (6 bases). CDR3 length equals 14 residues. V was pared by 2 bases and J by 4 bases, with 11 bases between. The germline CDR1 and CDR2 sequences are ENHRY and SYGVKD. The CDR3 sequence is CAISEKGESTEAFF. CDR3 nucleotides: TGTGCCATCAGTGAGAAGGGGGAGAGCACTGAAGCTTTCTTT.

This clonotype was seen repeatedly, ten times or more. The chain recombines TRBV7-6 with TRBJ2-2, with 13 bases aligning to TRBD2. Looked up from germline, CDR1 is SGHVS and CDR2 is FNYEAQ. The J segment lost 1 base and the V segment lost 5 bases, leaving 4 bases of the junction unmatched. The CDR3 is made up of 17 amino acids. The DNA of the CDR3 is TGTGCCAGCAGCCCTACTAGCGGGAGGGGGAACACCGGGGAGCTGTTTTTT. This codes for CASSPTSGRGNTGELFF. Supplemented by reference TRBV7-6 and TRBJ2-2, the full variable domain reads GAGVSQSPRYKVTKRGQDVALRCDPISGHVSLYWYRQALGQGPEFLTYFNYEAQQDKSGLPNDRFSAERPEGSISTLTIQRTEQRDSAMYRCASSPTSGRGNTGELFFGEGSRLTVL.